The 20 T cell receptor beta chains presented below share a single source sample, sequenced in a study of cytotoxic CD8 clonotypes in ibrutinib-treated CLL. Produced via immunoSEQ multiplex PCR; TCRdb's table is partial and in-frame only. The table has approximately 20,000 clones, around 85% seen once. Sample: PBMCs, taken before ibrutinib treatment. Receptors were obtained from a human donor with chronic lymphocytic leukemia.

This clone was detected once. This sequence joins TRBV7-2 and TRBJ1-3, with a possible D match to TRBD1 (5 bases). With 1 base removed from V and 1 base from J, the gap between germline ends came to 17 bases. Germline assignment: CDR1 SGHTA and CDR2 FQGNSA. The CDR3 length is 18 residues. The CDR3 here is CASSLVVWGVRSGNTIYF. DNA for the CDR3: TGTGCCAGCAGCTTAGTGGTCTGGGGCGTCAGGTCTGGAAACACCATATATTTT. The whole variable domain, filled in from reference TRBV7-2 and TRBJ1-3, reads GAGVSQSPSNKVTEKGKDVELRCDPISGHTALYWYRQSLGQGLEFLIYFQGNSAPDKSGLPSDRFSAERTGGSVSTLTIQRTQQEDSAVYLCASSLVVWGVRSGNTIYFGEGSWLTVV.

The chain carries TRBV5-8 and TRBJ1-2, with unresolved D. The CDR3 is 13 residues long. Germline CDR1 is SGHTS and CDR2 is YDEGEE. The ends were cut back, 2 bases at V and 6 bases at J, with 11 bases in the middle. This chain's CDR3 is CASSFSRVHGYTF. CDR3 in DNA: TGTGCCAGCAGCTTTTCGAGGGTACATGGCTACACCTTC.

The rearrangement joins TRBV6-5 to TRBJ1-3; D is undetermined. Trimming removed 6 bases from V and 7 bases from J, with 13 bases in between. The CDR3 covers 13 residues. CDR1 is MNHEY, CDR2 SVGAGI, per germline. CDR3 coding DNA: TGTGCCAGCAGCTCCAACATCGGCAACACCATATATTTT. Amino acids: CASSSNIGNTIYF.

The V call is TRBV23-1, the J call TRBJ1-2, with no clear D. TRBV23-1 is an open reading frame, and its role is uncertain. The CDR3 consists of 16 residues. V shed 7 bases and J shed 4 bases, with 22 bases lying between them. CDR3 amino acids: CASKWNTRPATYGYTF. In DNA, the CDR3 is TGCGCCAGCAAGTGGAACACCCGCCCTGCGACCTATGGCTACACCTTC.

The chain recombines TRBV11-3 with TRBJ2-5, with 9 bases that match TRBD2. Germline trimming cut 6 bases from V and 1 base from J; bases unmatched to any gene: 3. The CDR3 spans 14 residues. Germline CDR1 is SGHNT and CDR2 is YENEEA. This CDR3 reads CASRSGGLQETQYF. The CDR3, as DNA: TGTGCCAGCAGAAGCGGGGGGCTCCAAGAGACCCAGTACTTC.

V usage is TRBV18 and J usage is TRBJ1-5, with a weak D call TRBD1 (5 bases). Deletions cut 3 bases from V and 2 bases from J, with 17 bases between. The germline V gene has CDR1 KGHSH and CDR2 LQKENI. The CDR3 totals 17 residues. The CDR3 coding sequence is TGTGCCAGCTCACCTTCGGTGGATTCAGGGCGCAATCAGCCCCAGCATTTT. Translating it yields CASSPSVDSGRNQPQHF.

This sequence joins TRBV7-2 and TRBJ2-3; D may be TRBD2 (6 bases). The germline V and J ends were trimmed by 1 base and 1 base, with 15 bases remaining between them. The CDR3 covers 17 residues. Germline V gene data show CDR1 as SGHTA and CDR2 as FQGNSA. The DNA for the CDR3 is TGTGCCAGCAGCTTAGATGGGACTTCGCGGGGCACAGATACGCAGTATTTT. It encodes CASSLDGTSRGTDTQYF.

CDR3: CASSHEVANYGYTF. The CDR3 nucleotides are TGTGCCAGCAGCCACGAAGTAGCTAACTATGGCTACACCTTC. The rearrangement links TRBV5-5 to TRBJ1-2; no reliable D call. CDR3 length: 14 residues. Trimming removed 4 bases from V and 0 bases from J, with 10 bases in between. Germline V gene data show CDR1 as SGHKS and CDR2 as YYEKEE (reference sequence).

The chain employs TRBV20-1 and TRBJ2-3; D is unclear. Germline V lookup: CDR1 DFQATT, CDR2 SNEGSKA (reference sequence). The CDR3 is 11 residues long. Trimming cost V 3 bases and J 2 bases, with 3 bases left between them. CDR3 bases: TGCAGTGCTAGGATCACAGATACGCAGTATTTT. This sequence encodes CSARITDTQYF.

The chain links TRBV7-2 to TRBJ1-2, with TRBD1 matching over 7 bases. Unmatched junction bases numbered 10, after V lost 3 bases and J lost 6 bases. The CDR3 length is 15 residues. CDR1 is SGHTA and CDR2 is FQGNSA in the germline V gene. The CDR3 nucleotides are TGTGCCAGCAGCTTCGGGGGCAGGGGGATCAATGGCTACACCTTC. Amino acid sequence: CASSFGGRGINGYTF.

This clone was seen a few times. The J gene is TRBJ1-6, the V gene TRBV9, with no clear D. V dropped 2 bases and J dropped 5 bases, with 8 bases sitting between them. In germline, CDR1 is SGDLS, CDR2 YYNGEE. The CDR3 totals 14 residues. The CDR3 protein is CASSVNWNNSPLHF. The CDR3 region has the DNA TGTGCCAGCAGCGTCAACTGGAATAATTCACCCCTCCACTTT.

V is TRBV5-1 and J is TRBJ2-3, with TRBD1 as a possible D gene (6 bases). CDR3 length equals 13 residues. The V end was cut by 4 bases, the J end by 2 bases, with 8 bases between. The germline V gene encodes CDR1 SGHRS and CDR2 YFSETQ. DNA for the CDR3: TGCGCCAGCAGCGACAGGAACACAGATACGCAGTATTTT. This translates into CASSDRNTDTQYF.

V and J are TRBV4-1 and TRBJ2-1, with 9 nucleotides matching TRBD1. CDR1 and CDR2 from the germline V gene are MGHRA and YSYEKL. The CDR3 is 13 amino acids. With 4 bases clipped from V and 5 bases from J, the junction kept 0 bases outside the gene matches. CDR3 region: CASSRDRDNEQFF. CDR3 sequence (DNA): TGCGCCAGCAGCCGGGACAGGGACAATGAGCAGTTCTTC.

This rearrangement joins TRBV21-1 to TRBJ1-1. TRBV21-1 is recorded as a pseudogene. This CDR3 has 9 amino acids. The CDR3 spells CAGVHEAFF. Here the CDR3 DNA reads TGTGCCGGGGTGCATGAAGCTTTCTTT.

The chain couples TRBV5-1 to TRBJ1-3; unclear D gene. This CDR3 contains 14 residues. Per germline, CDR1 SGHRS and CDR2 YFSETQ. V lost 0 bases, J lost 1 base, and 5 bases lay in between. DNA for the CDR3: TGCGCCAGCAGCTTGGCCGGGTCTGGAAACACCATATATTTT. It specifies CASSLAGSGNTIYF. Looking up the rest from reference TRBV5-1 and TRBJ1-3 gives the full variable domain: KAGVTQTPRYLIKTRGQQVTLSCSPISGHRSVSWYQQTPGQGLQFLFEYFSETQRNKGNFPGRFSGRQFSNSRSEMNVSTLELGDSALYLCASSLAGSGNTIYFGEGSWLTVV.

The V gene is TRBV14, the J gene TRBJ2-3; D gene ambiguous. Germline CDR1 SGHDN, CDR2 FVKESK. The CDR3 has 13 residues. Trimming cost V 2 bases and J 2 bases, with 5 bases left between them. Here the CDR3 DNA reads TGTGCCAGCAGCCAACTCGACACAGATACGCAGTATTTT. Translation gives CASSQLDTDTQYF.

The rearrangement links TRBV6-1 to TRBJ1-5, with 7 bases identical to TRBD1. Trimming cost V 5 bases and J 5 bases; bases outside gene matches: 3. The CDR3 has 13 residues. From germline, CDR1 is MNHNS and CDR2 SASEGT. CDR3 protein: CASSRTGYQPQHF. Here the CDR3 DNA reads TGTGCCAGCAGTCGGACAGGTTATCAGCCCCAGCATTTT.

This rearrangement joins TRBV7-2 to TRBJ1-2; the D is unclear. V dropped 5 bases and J dropped 2 bases, with 12 bases sitting between them. The CDR3 has 14 amino acids. Germline assignment: CDR1 SGHTA and CDR2 FQGNSA. The DNA for the CDR3 is TGTGCCAGCAGCCCCCCGGGGAAGAACTATGGCTACACCTTC. Its translation is CASSPPGKNYGYTF.

V is TRBV18 and J is TRBJ2-3, with 7 bases lining up with TRBD2. The V gene's germline CDR1 is KGHSH and CDR2 LQKENI. The CDR3 spans 17 residues. The trim removed 2 bases at V and 1 base at J, leaving 9 bases unmatched. The CDR3 here is CASSPSPNRGGTDTQYF. DNA for the CDR3: TGTGCCAGCTCACCATCCCCCAACCGGGGGGGCACAGATACGCAGTATTTT.

The rearrangement links TRBV18 to TRBJ2-5; 8 bases fit TRBD2. This CDR3 comprises 15 residues. Per germline, CDR1 KGHSH and CDR2 LQKENI. V was clipped by 3 bases and J by 4 bases; unmatched bases: 7. The CDR3 loop reads CASSPGGGSIETQYF. CDR3 bases: TGTGCCAGCTCACCTGGCGGGGGGTCTATAGAGACCCAGTACTTC.